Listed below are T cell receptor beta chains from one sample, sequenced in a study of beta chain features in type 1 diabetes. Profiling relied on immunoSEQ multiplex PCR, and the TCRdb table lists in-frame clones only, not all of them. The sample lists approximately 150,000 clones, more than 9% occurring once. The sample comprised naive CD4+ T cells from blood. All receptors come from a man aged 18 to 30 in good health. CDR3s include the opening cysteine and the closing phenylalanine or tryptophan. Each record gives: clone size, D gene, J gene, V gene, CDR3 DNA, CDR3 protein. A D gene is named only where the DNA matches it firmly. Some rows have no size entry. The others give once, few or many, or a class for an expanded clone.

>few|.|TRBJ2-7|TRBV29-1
TGCAGCGTTGGGGGGGAGACCTACGAGCAGTACTTC
CSVGGETYEQYF
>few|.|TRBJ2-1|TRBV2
TGTGCCAGCAGTTATGGTCGGGGGGCCCTCAATGAGCAGTTCTTC
CASSYGRGALNEQFF
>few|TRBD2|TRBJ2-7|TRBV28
TGTGCCAGCAGACCCGGGACTAGCGGCGCCTACGAGCAGTACTTC
CASRPGTSGAYEQYF
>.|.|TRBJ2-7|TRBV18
TGTGCCAGCTCACCAGGTACCGGCTACGAGCAGTACTTC
CASSPGTGYEQYF
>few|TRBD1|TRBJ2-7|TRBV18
TGTGCCAGCTCACCACCGGGACAGACCTACGAGCAGTACTTC
CASSPPGQTYEQYF
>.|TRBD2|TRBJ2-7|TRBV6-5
TGTGCCAGCGGGAGCGGGACCCCCTACGAGCAGTACTTC
CASGSGTPYEQYF
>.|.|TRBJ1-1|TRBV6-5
TGTGCCAGCAGTTACTCGAGCGGGAGCACTGAAGCTTTCTTT
CASSYSSGSTEAFF
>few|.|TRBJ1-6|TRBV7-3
TGTGCCAGCAGCTCGGGGGGAAGGTATTCACCCCTCCACTTT
CASSSGGRYSPLHF
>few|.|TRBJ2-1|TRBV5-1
TGCGCCAGCAGCGGAGGACTGGACTCCTACAATGAGCAGTTCTTC
CASSGGLDSYNEQFF
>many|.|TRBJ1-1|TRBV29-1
TGCAGCGTTGATACCCAGGTTGCAAATGAAGCTTTCTTT
CSVDTQVANEAFF
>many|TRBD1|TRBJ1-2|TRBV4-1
TGCGCCAGCAGCCAGGGACAGGATTATGGCTACACCTTC
CASSQGQDYGYTF
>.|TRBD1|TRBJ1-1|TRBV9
TGTGCCAGCAGCGTGGATTCCGGGACAGGGTGCTTTTTT
CASSVDSGTGCFF
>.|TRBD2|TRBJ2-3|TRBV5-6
TGTGCCAGCAGCCTACTAGCGGGGGGCACAGATACGCAGTATTTT
CASSLLAGGTDTQYF
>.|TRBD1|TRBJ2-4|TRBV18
TGTGCCAGCTCACCAGGGGACAGTGAAAACATTCAGTACTTC
CASSPGDSENIQYF
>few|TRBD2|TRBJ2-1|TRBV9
TGTGCCAGCAGCGTCCGACTAGCGGGGGGCGGTGAGCAGTTCTTC
CASSVRLAGGGEQFF
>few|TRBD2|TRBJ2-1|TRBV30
TGTGCCTGGAGCGGGGGGACTAGCGGGGGCGGTGAGCAGTTCTTC
CAWSGGTSGGGEQFF
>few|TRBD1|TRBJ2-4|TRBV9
TGTGCCAGCAGCTTGAGGACAGGGGGAGCCAAAAACATTCAGTACTTC
CASSLRTGGAKNIQYF